This is a list of T cell receptor beta chains from one sample in a study of T cells in localized non-small cell lung cancer. Profiled with immunoSEQ multiplex PCR; TCRdb holds only in-frame clones, not every one. Of roughly 38,000 clones listed, over 70% are singletons. The sequencing here drew on peripheral blood, taken before any cancer treatment. The receptors come from a woman between 35 and 75 years old with stage I lung adenocarcinoma. The CDR3 runs from the conserved cysteine through the conserved F or W. D genes are given only for firm matches. Clone size appears in some rows only: once, few, many, or a class for an expanded clone.

V gene	D gene	clone size	J gene	CDR3 DNA	CDR3 protein
TRBV29-1	TRBD2	.	TRBJ2-2	TGCAGCATGTCCGGGACTAGCCTAGGGGGGGAGCTGTTTTTT	CSMSGTSLGGELFF
TRBV2	.	.	TRBJ2-7	TGTGCCAGCAGTCCTACGGGGGTGGCCTACGAGCAGTACTTC	CASSPTGVAYEQYF
TRBV6-5	.	.	TRBJ2-5	TGTGCCAGCAGTTACGAAAGGCAGGGCCCCCAGACCCAGTACTTC	CASSYERQGPQTQYF
TRBV18	.	.	TRBJ1-2	TGTGCCAGCTCACCAGCAGTGAACCGGGGCGGCGGCTACACCTTC	CASSPAVNRGGGYTF
TRBV6-6	.	.	TRBJ1-5	TGTGCCAGCAGACCTAATCCAGGGGATCAGCCCCAGCATTTT	CASRPNPGDQPQHF
TRBV28	.	.	TRBJ2-5	TGTGCCAGCAGCCGTACGGGACTTCCCCAAGAGACCCAGTACTTC	CASSRTGLPQETQYF
TRBV11-2	TRBD2	.	TRBJ2-2	TGTGCCAGCAGCTTATCCGATCTGGCGGGAGGGCCCGGGGAGCTGTTTTTT	CASSLSDLAGGPGELFF
TRBV18	.	.	TRBJ2-2	TGTGCCAGCTCACCTATTCCGGGACAAGCAACCCCCGGGGAGCTGTTTTTT	CASSPIPGQATPGELFF
TRBV4-1	TRBD2	.	TRBJ2-7	TGCGCCAGCAGCCGATTCGTCGGACTAGCGGGAGGTAGCCACGAGCAGTACTTC	CASSRFVGLAGGSHEQYF
TRBV28	TRBD1	.	TRBJ2-2	TGTGCCAGCAGTTTAAGGGTCGGGCAGGGGGCTAAGGCCGGGGAGCTGTTTTTT	CASSLRVGQGAKAGELFF
TRBV5-1	.	once	TRBJ2-1	TGCGCCAGCAGCCCCCCCGGGACACTCAATGAGCAGTTCTTC	CASSPPGTLNEQFF
TRBV19	TRBD2	.	TRBJ2-3	TGTGCCAGTAGTATCGGGGTAGCGGGAGGCCACACAGATACGCAGTATTTT	CASSIGVAGGHTDTQYF
TRBV5-1	TRBD2	.	TRBJ2-3	TGCGCCAGTCTAACCGGGACTAGCGGAGGCACAGATACGCAGTATTTT	CASLTGTSGGTDTQYF
TRBV19	.	.	TRBJ1-5	TGTGCCAGTAGTCTTACAGGGTACAATCAGCCCCAGCATTTT	CASSLTGYNQPQHF
TRBV5-1	.	once	TRBJ2-2	TGCGCCAGCAGCTCCAAGAACACCGGGGAGCTGTTTTTT	CASSSKNTGELFF
TRBV5-8	.	.	TRBJ2-1	TGTGCCAGCAGCTCGTTTAGCGGATCCTCCTACAATGAGCAGTTCTTC	CASSSFSGSSYNEQFF
TRBV2	TRBD1	once	TRBJ1-4	TGTGCCAGCATCGTCGACAGGGGAGGAGGAGAAAAACTGTTTTTT	CASIVDRGGGEKLFF
TRBV29-1	.	.	TRBJ2-1	TGCAGCGTTGAGGGGGTCGCCTACAATGAGCAGTTCTTC	CSVEGVAYNEQFF
TRBV6-5	TRBD2	.	TRBJ2-7	TGTGCCAGCAGTTACGGTAGCGGGAGGGCCTACGAGCAGTACTTC	CASSYGSGRAYEQYF
TRBV19	.	few	TRBJ2-3	TGTGCCAGTAGTATAGCGGGAGGCACAGATACGCAGTATTTT	CASSIAGGTDTQYF
TRBV5-1	.	.	TRBJ1-1	TGCGCCAGCAGCCCGGCGACCCGCAGTGAAGCTTTCTTT	CASSPATRSEAFF
TRBV5-3	.	.	TRBJ2-2	TGTGCCAGATCCCCCCTGTGGCAGGATTCAGGGGAGCTGTTTTTT	CARSPLWQDSGELFF
TRBV18	.	once	TRBJ1-2	TGTGCCAGCTCACCACCTCCGACAAACAGGACTTATGGCTACACCTTC	CASSPPPTNRTYGYTF
TRBV5-4	.	.	TRBJ2-7	TGTGCCAGCAGCTTGGGGGCGACAGTGCCCCCCTACGAGCAGTACTTC	CASSLGATVPPYEQYF
TRBV7-9	TRBD2	.	TRBJ2-3	TGTGCCAGCAGCATTAGCGGGAGCTTCGCAGATACGCAGTATTTT	CASSISGSFADTQYF
TRBV10-3	TRBD2	.	TRBJ2-7	TGTGCCATCGCGGGGTCGGGCGGGAGTCTTAAGTACGAGCAGTACTTC	CAIAGSGGSLKYEQYF
TRBV5-8	TRBD1	once	TRBJ2-2	TGTGCCAGCAGCTTGGGGACAGGGTCGAGCACCGGGGAGCTGTTTTTT	CASSLGTGSSTGELFF
TRBV18	TRBD1	.	TRBJ1-2	TGTGCCAGCTCTTTCGAAGACAGGGACGGCTACACCTTC	CASSFEDRDGYTF
TRBV2	TRBD1	.	TRBJ2-7	TGTGCCAGCAGTGCCTACCGGGACAGCGTCGCCGAGCAGTACTTC	CASSAYRDSVAEQYF
TRBV28	.	.	TRBJ1-5	TGTGCCAGCAGTTTTGGGCAGCTCAATCAGCCCCAGCATTTT	CASSFGQLNQPQHF
TRBV30	.	.	TRBJ1-1	TGTGCCTGGAGTTTCGCGACTGAAGCTTTCTTT	CAWSFATEAFF
TRBV19	.	.	TRBJ2-7	TGTGCCAGTAGTCAAAGCCGGGACTTCTACGAGCAGTACTTC	CASSQSRDFYEQYF
TRBV28	.	.	TRBJ1-2	TGTGCCAGCAGTTTATCCCAGGGGCCTTTCACCTTC	CASSLSQGPFTF
TRBV9	.	.	TRBJ2-3	TGTGCCAGCAGCGTAGCGGCACATACTAGCACAGATACGCAGTATTTT	CASSVAAHTSTDTQYF
TRBV2	.	.	TRBJ2-2	TGTGCCAGCAGTGATAGTGGGGGGCACACCGGGGAGCTGTTTTTT	CASSDSGGHTGELFF
TRBV9	.	.	TRBJ2-7	TGTGCCAGCAGCGGCCGGGACTCATCATACGAGCAGTACTTC	CASSGRDSSYEQYF
TRBV5-1	.	.	TRBJ1-1	TGCGCCAGCAGCTGGGGACAGAACACTGAAGCTTTCTTT	CASSWGQNTEAFF
TRBV20-1	TRBD2	.	TRBJ2-7	TGCAGTGCTAGAGTGGTAGCGGGAGTCTACTTC	CSARVVAGVYF
TRBV5-3	.	.	TRBJ2-1	TGTGCCACCGTCTTCCCCGGGACCAGGGCCAATGAGCAGTTCTTC	CATVFPGTRANEQFF
TRBV6-5	TRBD1	.	TRBJ2-7	TGTGCCATCGGGAGACAGGGGAATCCCTACGAGCAGTACTTC	CAIGRQGNPYEQYF
TRBV6-5	.	.	TRBJ2-5	TGTGCCAGCAGTTACTGGCTGGGTGAAGAGACCCAGTACTTC	CASSYWLGEETQYF
TRBV11-2	.	few	TRBJ2-5	TGTGCCAGCAGCTTGGACTGGACTCAAGAGACCCAGTACTTC	CASSLDWTQETQYF
TRBV2	.	few	TRBJ1-1	TGTGCCAGCAGTGCCGCGGGGAGGGGGGGCACTGAAGCTTTCTTT	CASSAAGRGGTEAFF
TRBV5-1	.	.	TRBJ2-3	TGCGCCAGCAGCTTGGTCTGGGGGCATGGGCAGTATTTT	CASSLVWGHGQYF
TRBV5-6	TRBD2	.	TRBJ2-5	TGTGCCAGCAGCTTGGCCGGAGTAGCGGGAGATCAAGAGACCCAGTACTTC	CASSLAGVAGDQETQYF
TRBV18	TRBD2	.	TRBJ2-1	TGTGCCAGCTCACTCTGGGGACTAGCTGGCTACAATGAGCAGTTCTTC	CASSLWGLAGYNEQFF
TRBV19	.	.	TRBJ2-7	TGTGCCAGTAGTATCTCGATTGGGCAGGCGGGCTCCTACGAGCAGTACTTC	CASSISIGQAGSYEQYF
TRBV4-1	TRBD2	.	TRBJ2-3	TGCGCCAGCAGCCAAGATCTAGCGGGGTTCACAGATACGCAGTATTTT	CASSQDLAGFTDTQYF
TRBV18	TRBD1	.	TRBJ1-5	TGTGCCAGCTCACTTGGGACAGGGGATTATCAGCCCCAGCATTTT	CASSLGTGDYQPQHF
TRBV7-6	.	.	TRBJ2-7	TGTGCCAGCAGCCTGGGTCCTATCTCCGAGCAGTACTTC	CASSLGPISEQYF
TRBV2	TRBD1	.	TRBJ2-2	TGTGCCACCCGCCGGGACAGGGAGAACGGGGAGCTGTTTTTT	CATRRDRENGELFF
TRBV2	TRBD1	.	TRBJ2-2	TGTGCCAGCAGGCGAGGGGGCCGTACCGGGGAGCTGTTTTTT	CASRRGGRTGELFF
TRBV28	.	.	TRBJ2-1	TGTGCCAGCAGTTTAGGCCTAATTAATGAGCAGTTCTTC	CASSLGLINEQFF
TRBV28	.	.	TRBJ2-2	TGTGCCAGCTCTCAAGACCCAAAGCTGTTTTTT	CASSQDPKLFF
TRBV28	.	few	TRBJ2-4	TGTGCCAGCACTCCAGGAATAGCCAAAAACATTCAGTACTTC	CASTPGIAKNIQYF
TRBV6-1	TRBD2	.	TRBJ2-2	TGTGCCAGCAGTGGAAGTAGCGGGAGGTTGGCCGGGGAGCTGTTTTTT	CASSGSSGRLAGELFF
TRBV11-2	TRBD2	.	TRBJ2-2	TGTGCCAGCAGCCGAAGCGGGGCTGCGAACACCGGGGAGCTGTTTTTT	CASSRSGAANTGELFF